Below, one T cell receptor beta chain is given with its context. The data were taken from a study of T cell changes during pregnancy in multiple sclerosis. The assay was immunoSEQ multiplex PCR, and TCRdb's table has in-frame clones only and misses some. This table has approximately 51,000 clones, about 90% appearing once. Per germline, CDR1 SGDLS and CDR2 YYNGEE. This CDR3 is built from 15 residues. The trim removed 2 bases at V and 7 bases at J, leaving 9 bases unmatched. The source material was CD4+ T cells from peripheral blood mononuclear cells, sampled after pregnancy. The chain couples TRBV9 to TRBJ2-1, with TRBD2 matching 7 bases. The clonotype was recovered from a female donor with multiple sclerosis, enrolled in a pregnancy study. The CDR3 bases are TGTGCCAGCAGCGTTACTAGCGTTGGGGGGAATGAGCAGTTCTTC. Amino acids: CASSVTSVGGNEQFF.